A single sample gave rise to the 32 T cell receptor beta chains below, sequenced in a study of T-cell reconstitution after alpha-beta-depleted transplantation in children. Preparation of the TCRbeta library used unique molecular identifiers. From the PCR reads, TCRdb called clonotypes with MiXCR, one entry per CDR3 protein. This sample carries around 450,000 distinct CDR3 sequences, about 11% of them seen once, and the ten largest clones take around 2%. The input for sequencing was PBMCs, taken before TCRalphabeta/CD19-depleted stem cell transplant. These receptors were taken from a child aged 2 to 15 with inherited bone marrow failure, due to receive a stem cell transplant.

The sample holds many counts of this clonotype. V gene TRBV4-1 combines with J gene TRBJ1-3; weak D call: TRBD1 (5 bases). CDR1 MGHRA and CDR2 YSYEKL come from the germline V gene. Trimming removed 1 base at V and 2 bases at J, with 9 bases between. The CDR3 spans 15 residues. CDR3 sequence (DNA): TGCGCCAGCAGCCAAGCGGCAGGGACTGGAAACACCATATATTTT. It encodes CASSQAAGTGNTIYF.

This clonotype came up many times. The V and J genes are TRBV5-6 and TRBJ2-1; D unresolved. Deletions cut 0 bases from V and 10 bases from J, with 2 bases between. Germline assignment: CDR1 SGHDT and CDR2 YYEEEE. CDR3 length equals 10 residues. The CDR3 nucleotides read TGTGCCAGCAGCTTGGCCGAGCAGTTCTTC. Its translation is CASSLAEQFF.

Only a few counts were recorded for this clonotype. The J gene is TRBJ2-7, the V gene TRBV20-1; D is possibly TRBD2 (6 bases). The CDR3 is made up of 13 amino acids. Per the germline V gene, CDR1 is DFQATT and CDR2 is SNEGSKA (reference sequence). V gave up 6 bases and J gave up 0 bases, with 12 bases separating them. CDR3 loop: CSAGGVGSYEQYF. The CDR3 DNA reads TGCAGTGCAGGCGGGGTGGGCTCCTACGAGCAGTACTTC.

This clonotype showed up many times. The chain couples TRBV28 to TRBJ2-5; D call uncertain. Trimming cost V 6 bases and J 4 bases, with 9 bases left between them. CDR3 length: 12 amino acids. Germline values: CDR1 MDHEN, CDR2 SYDVKM. DNA of the CDR3: TGTGCCAGCAGCCCCTGGGGAGAGACCCAGTACTTC. Protein product: CASSPWGETQYF.

This clonotype was observed many times. The chain carries TRBV14 and TRBJ2-1; a possible D gene is TRBD2 (6 bases). Per germline, CDR1 SGHDN and CDR2 FVKESK. With 4 bases removed from V and 0 bases from J, the gap between germline ends came to 13 bases. This CDR3 is 16 amino acids long. The CDR3 sequence is CASSRRGGTSYNEQFF. CDR3 DNA sequence: TGTGCCAGCAGCCGGAGGGGCGGGACCTCCTACAATGAGCAGTTCTTC.

This clonotype has just a few counts. The J gene is TRBJ2-7, the V gene TRBV20-1; TRBD2 matches 7 bases. There are 14 residues in the CDR3. Germline V gives CDR1 DFQATT, CDR2 SNEGSKA (reference sequence). V shed 6 bases, J shed 7 bases, and the junction held 15 bases outside the gene matches. CDR3 protein: CSALGEAGPREQYF. As DNA, the CDR3 is TGCAGTGCCCTCGGGGAAGCGGGGCCTAGAGAGCAGTACTTC.

This clonotype appeared a few times. The gene calls are TRBV6-5 and TRBJ1-2; D not certain. Trimming took off 5 bases at V and 4 bases at J, with 8 bases between the two ends. The CDR3 has 12 amino acids. The germline gives CDR1 MNHEY, CDR2 SVGAGI. The CDR3 sequence is CASSGSVYGYTF. The CDR3 DNA sequence: TGTGCCAGCAGTGGGAGCGTCTATGGCTACACCTTC.

This sequence joins TRBV10-3 and TRBJ1-2; D possibly corresponds to TRBD1 (6 bases). V lost 2 bases and J 8 bases, leaving 12 bases between the germline ends. Germline CDR1 and CDR2: ENHRY and SYGVKD. The CDR3 has 13 residues. CDR3 nucleotide sequence: TGTGCCATCAGTGAGAGGGGGGTCTACGGCTACACCTTC. Its protein is CAISERGVYGYTF.

In this sample, this clonotype turned up many times. The rearrangement links TRBV20-1 to TRBJ2-1, with D possibly matching TRBD2 (5 bases). Germline V gene data show CDR1 as DFQATT and CDR2 as SNEGSKA (reference sequence). The CDR3 is 18 amino acids. Deletions cut 0 bases from V and 0 bases from J, with 18 bases between. CDR3 in amino acids: CSARDFLLAYSSYNEQFF. CDR3 sequence (DNA): TGCAGTGCTAGAGATTTTTTGCTAGCTTACAGCTCCTACAATGAGCAGTTCTTC.

In its sample, this clonotype was seen a few times. The rearrangement uses TRBV29-1 and TRBJ2-5; TRBD2 is a possible D gene (5 bases). The CDR3 has 12 residues. V was trimmed by 3 bases and J by 5 bases, leaving 10 bases between them. Germline CDR1 SQVTM, CDR2 ANQGSEA. The CDR3 spells CSVDEGAETQYF. CDR3 sequence (DNA): TGCAGCGTTGATGAGGGCGCGGAGACCCAGTACTTC.

This clonotype was seen repeatedly, ten times or more. J is TRBJ2-7 and V is TRBV19; D is possibly TRBD1 (6 bases). The CDR3 is 15 amino acids. V lost 1 base and J 5 bases, leaving 15 bases between the germline ends. The germline gives CDR1 LNHDA, CDR2 SQIVND (reference sequence). CDR3 sequence reads: CASSIGDRNPNEQYF. CDR3 sequence (DNA): TGTGCCAGTAGTATAGGCGACAGGAACCCGAACGAGCAGTACTTC.

This clonotype was detected many times. This chain uses TRBV6-6 with TRBJ2-1; D not resolved. The V gene's germline CDR1 is MNHNY and CDR2 SVGAGI (reference sequence). The V and J ends lost 2 bases and 7 bases respectively, with 6 bases between them. The CDR3 is 12 amino acids. CDR3 DNA sequence: TGTGCCAGCAGTTACGAAGGGAATGAGCAGTTCTTC. Its translation is CASSYEGNEQFF.

This clonotype was seen ten or more times. This rearrangement joins TRBV11-2 to TRBJ1-2, with D possibly matching TRBD1 (6 bases). The CDR3 consists of 13 residues. Trimming removed 4 bases at V and 5 bases at J, with 11 bases between. Per germline, CDR1 SGHAT and CDR2 FQNNGV. The CDR3 DNA is TGTGCCAGCAGCTCCACAGGGCGGTATGGCTACACCTTC. It yields the protein CASSSTGRYGYTF.

This clonotype was observed many times. J is TRBJ2-1 and V is TRBV29-1; TRBD2 agrees at 7 bases. CDR3 size: 17 residues. V lost 4 bases to trimming and J lost 1 base; unmatched junction nucleotides: 13. Germline assignment: CDR1 SQVTM and CDR2 ANQGSEA. CDR3 DNA: TGCAGCGTTGCGCTCGGGGCGGGAGTGGGGTCCTACAATGAGCAGTTCTTC. It specifies CSVALGAGVGSYNEQFF.

The chain recombines TRBV3-1 with TRBJ2-6, with 7 bases matching TRBD2. The CDR3 consists of 18 residues. The germline V gene has CDR1 LGHDT and CDR2 YNNKEL (reference sequence). After removal of 10 bases from V and 1 base from J, the junction contained 16 bases not matched to a gene. CDR3 protein: CAISPGAGFWSGANVLTF. CDR3 bases: TGTGCCATCTCCCCCGGAGCGGGGTTTTGGTCTGGGGCCAACGTCCTGACTTTC.

CDR3 residues: CSVVLPGDEQYF. CDR3 DNA sequence: TGCAGCGTTGTTCTACCGGGCGACGAGCAGTACTTC. The chain links TRBV29-1 to TRBJ2-7; D remains ambiguous. The CDR3 has 12 residues. V lost 4 bases to trimming and J lost 5 bases, with 12 bases between them. Germline assignment: CDR1 SQVTM and CDR2 ANQGSEA.

Ten or more counts support this clonotype. This chain uses TRBV4-1 with TRBJ2-2; no clear D. Germline V gene data show CDR1 as MGHRA and CDR2 as YSYEKL. Trimming pared 3 bases from V and 6 bases from J, leaving 11 bases between. CDR3 size: 14 residues. The CDR3 nucleotides read TGCGCCAGCAGCCAGGACGGATTTGCCGGGGAGCTGTTTTTT. The encoded protein is CASSQDGFAGELFF.

This clonotype has more than one count but fewer than ten. J is TRBJ2-7 and V is TRBV5-1; D perhaps matches TRBD2 (6 bases). The V end lost 4 bases, the J end lost 1 base, and 15 bases lay between the germline ends. Germline assignment: CDR1 SGHRS and CDR2 YFSETQ. CDR3 length: 15 amino acids. The CDR3 nucleotides are TGCGCCAGCAGCGCGACCCGGGGGAAGTCCTACGAGCAGTACTTC. Protein sequence: CASSATRGKSYEQYF.

There are many counts of this clonotype. The rearrangement uses TRBV20-1 and TRBJ2-4; no clear D gene. CDR3 size: 13 residues. V was cut by 0 bases and J by 0 bases, with 3 bases left in between. CDR1 DFQATT and CDR2 SNEGSKA come from the germline V gene (reference sequence). The CDR3 loop is CSARELAKNIQYF. CDR3 bases: TGCAGTGCTAGAGAACTAGCCAAAAACATTCAGTACTTC.

Ten or more counts support this clonotype. The gene calls are TRBV7-9 and TRBJ2-2; no reliable D call. The CDR3 runs to 15 residues. CDR1 and CDR2 from the germline V gene are SEHNR and FQNEAQ (reference sequence). Between the trimmed V and J ends, which lost 0 bases and 7 bases, there was a span of 12 bases. Written as DNA, the CDR3 is TGTGCCAGCAGCTTAGCGGAGCAGGCTGACGGGGAGCTGTTTTTT. Translation gives CASSLAEQADGELFF. Using reference TRBV7-9 and TRBJ2-2 for the parts outside the CDR3, the full variable domain is DTGVSQNPRHKITKRGQNVTFRCDPISEHNRLYWYRQTLGQGPEFLTYFQNEAQLEKSRLLSDRFSAERPKGSFSTLEIQRTEQGDSAMYLCASSLAEQADGELFFGEGSRLTVL.

V is TRBV20-1 and J is TRBJ2-7; the D gene is possibly TRBD2 (6 bases). The V end was cut by 6 bases, the J end by 1 base, with 16 bases between. The CDR3 has 14 amino acids. Looked up from germline, CDR1 is DFQATT and CDR2 is SNEGSKA (reference sequence). The CDR3 loop reads CSAGTPTRSYEQYF. The CDR3 region has the DNA TGCAGTGCCGGGACCCCGACTAGGTCCTACGAGCAGTACTTC.

The chain carries TRBV14 and TRBJ2-5; the D gene is possibly TRBD2 (6 bases). CDR1 and CDR2 (germline): SGHDN, FVKESK. This CDR3 has 16 residues. The V and J ends lost 8 bases and 5 bases respectively, with 24 bases between them. Here the CDR3 reads CASGPPGLRLRETQYF. The CDR3 bases are TGTGCCAGCGGCCCTCCGGGACTCCGCCTGAGGGAGACCCAGTACTTC.

This clonotype was seen repeatedly, ten times or more. The chain employs TRBV12-3 or TRBV12-4 and TRBJ2-5, with 11 bases fitting TRBD2. The V gene end was trimmed by 6 bases and the J gene end by 5 bases; junction bases not matched to a gene: 2. This CDR3 has 13 residues. CDR3: CASRTSGNETQYF. In nucleotides, the CDR3 is TGTGCCAGCAGGACTAGCGGGAACGAGACCCAGTACTTC.

This clonotype was picked up a small number of times. The chain employs TRBV28 and TRBJ2-3; possibly TRBD2 for D (6 bases). CDR1 is MDHEN, CDR2 SYDVKM, per germline. The CDR3 is 15 residues long. V was trimmed by 6 bases and J by 11 bases, leaving 24 bases between them. The CDR3 is CASSPTGTRNGGQYF. DNA for the CDR3: TGTGCCAGCAGCCCAACCGGGACTCGGAATGGGGGGCAGTATTTT.

This clonotype showed up just a few times. The CDR3 region is CSVSGRVNEQFF. The CDR3 coding sequence is TGCAGTGTTAGCGGGCGCGTTAATGAGCAGTTCTTC. V is TRBV20-1 and J is TRBJ2-1, with 7 bases matching TRBD2. The CDR3 is 12 amino acids. Germline V gene sequence: CDR1 DFQATT, CDR2 SNEGSKA (reference sequence). V lost 7 bases, J lost 7 bases, and 7 bases stayed unmatched.

The genes are TRBV27 and TRBJ1-1; TRBD1 agrees at 9 bases. V trimming: 5 bases; J trimming: 8 bases; junction bases outside the gene matches: 9. Germline CDR1 and CDR2: MNHEY and SMNVEV (reference sequence). The CDR3 loop spans 14 amino acids. The CDR3 DNA is TGTGCCAGCAGTCTAGGGACAGGGTACCTAGAAGCTTTCTTT. Protein sequence: CASSLGTGYLEAFF.

The chain combines TRBV6-1 with TRBJ1-6; no definite D call. V gave up 6 bases and J gave up 7 bases, with 16 bases separating them. From germline, CDR1 is MNHNS and CDR2 SASEGT. This CDR3 has 15 amino acids. CDR3: CASSPESGWNSPLHF. The CDR3, as DNA: TGTGCCAGCAGCCCCGAGTCGGGTTGGAATTCACCCCTCCACTTT.

Ten or more counts support this clonotype. V gene TRBV12-3 or TRBV12-4 combines with J gene TRBJ2-3, with 9 bases that match TRBD2. The CDR3 loop spans 15 amino acids. The junction had 10 bases not matched to a gene; V was cut back by 6 bases and J by 6 bases. The CDR3 sequence is CASSTGTSYLDTQYF. As DNA, the CDR3 is TGTGCCAGCAGCACCGGGACTAGCTACTTGGATACGCAGTATTTT.

To note about this clonotype: A much more abundant neighbour one base away suggests this may be a read error. V and J are TRBV6-6 and TRBJ1-6; D gene unclear. CDR1 is MNHNY, CDR2 SVGAGI, per germline (reference sequence). The CDR3 contains 12 residues. This CDR3 is CASTQNGSHLHF. CDR3 DNA sequence: TGTGCCAGCACCCAAAACGGGTCACACCTCCACTTT.

This clonotype occurred many times. The gene calls are TRBV29-1 and TRBJ2-3; D is undetermined. Germline V lookup: CDR1 SQVTM, CDR2 ANQGSEA. The CDR3 has 13 amino acids. V lost 5 bases and J lost 3, with 12 bases in between. The CDR3 region is CSVRTRWTDTQYF. CDR3 DNA: TGCAGCGTTCGGACCAGATGGACAGATACGCAGTATTTT.

This clonotype was detected ten times or more. This chain joins TRBV7-9 and TRBJ2-7; the D gene could be TRBD1 or TRBD2 (5 bases each). Looked up from germline, CDR1 is SEHNR and CDR2 is FQNEAQ (reference sequence). This CDR3 comprises 15 residues. The ends were cut back, 1 base at V and 5 bases at J, with 15 bases in the middle. The CDR3 nucleotides are TGTGCCAGCAGCTTAGAAGTGGCGAGGGGAAACGAGCAGTACTTC. The encoded protein is CASSLEVARGNEQYF.

This clonotype was recorded at least ten times. The chain is built from TRBV28 and TRBJ1-1, with D uncertain. V shed 5 bases and J shed 4 bases, with 11 bases lying between them. The CDR3 contains 13 residues. From germline, CDR1 is MDHEN and CDR2 SYDVKM. The chain's CDR3 is CASSPYMGTEAFF. CDR3 in DNA: TGTGCCAGCAGTCCCTACATGGGCACTGAAGCTTTCTTT. Complete variable domain (other parts from reference TRBV28 and TRBJ1-1): DVKVTQSSRYLVKRTGEKVFLECVQDMDHENMFWYRQDPGLGLRLIYFSYDVKMKEKGDIPEGYSVSREKKERFSLILESASTNQTSMYLCASSPYMGTEAFFGQGTRLTVV.